The clone carrying this T cell receptor beta chain was seen a few times. This entry comes from a study of OX40 agonist ivuxolimab in advanced cancers. Profiled with immunoSEQ multiplex PCR; TCRdb holds only in-frame clones, not every one. The sample has about 69,000 clones, about 85% seen once. The CDR3 sequence is 13 residues long. Trimming took 4 bases from V and 4 from J, leaving 10 bases between them. Germline lookup yields CDR1 SGHDN and CDR2 FVKESK. The receptor was derived from an adult with an advanced solid tumor such as melanoma, head and neck, liver or kidney cancer. This sequence joins TRBV14 and TRBJ1-1, with D uncertain. Source: CD4+ or CD8+ T cells sorted from blood, taken in a trial of the OX40 agonist ivuxolimab. The CDR3 sequence: CASSRRASTEAFF. For the CDR3, the DNA is TGTGCCAGCAGCCGCCGGGCCAGCACTGAAGCTTTCTTT.